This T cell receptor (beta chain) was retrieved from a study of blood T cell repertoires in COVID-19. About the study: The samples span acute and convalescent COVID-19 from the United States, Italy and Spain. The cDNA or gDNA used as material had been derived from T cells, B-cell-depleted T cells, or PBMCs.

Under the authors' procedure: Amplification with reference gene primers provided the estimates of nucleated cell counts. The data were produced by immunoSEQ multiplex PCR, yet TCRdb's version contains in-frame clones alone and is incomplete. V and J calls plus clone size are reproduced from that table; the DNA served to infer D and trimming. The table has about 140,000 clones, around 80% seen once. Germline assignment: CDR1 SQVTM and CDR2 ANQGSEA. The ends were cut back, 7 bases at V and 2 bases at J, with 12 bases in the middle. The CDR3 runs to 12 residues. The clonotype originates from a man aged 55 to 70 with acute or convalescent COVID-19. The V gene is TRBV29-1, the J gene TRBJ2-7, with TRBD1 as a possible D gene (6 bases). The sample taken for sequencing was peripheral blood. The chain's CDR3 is CSATGNTYEQYF. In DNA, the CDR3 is TGCAGCGCTACAGGGAACACCTACGAGCAGTACTTC.